Sequencing of this T cell receptor beta chain was carried out in a study of shared clonotypes between healthy human individuals. Naive CD8 cells lacked CD45RO and underwent positive selection for CCR7, leaving out terminally differentiated effector memory CD45RA+ cells. Every donor, a Caucasian adult, lived in Nashville, Tennessee. Sequencing used immunoSEQ multiplex PCR; TCRdb keeps in-frame clones, though not all of them. This table holds millions of clones, about 95% found once. Material for sequencing was naive CD8+ T cells sorted from blood. This receptor was taken from a man between 18 and 35 years old in good health.

CDR3 amino acids: CASSGSRIGGDEQYF. The DNA for the CDR3 is TGTGCCAGCAGTGGTTCTCGAATTGGGGGTGACGAGCAGTACTTC. The chain employs TRBV6-1 and TRBJ2-7, with D possibly called TRBD1 or TRBD2 (5 bases each). The length of the CDR3 is 15 residues. Germline V gives CDR1 MNHNS, CDR2 SASEGT. The V end lost 4 bases, the J end lost 5 bases, and 18 bases lay between the germline ends.